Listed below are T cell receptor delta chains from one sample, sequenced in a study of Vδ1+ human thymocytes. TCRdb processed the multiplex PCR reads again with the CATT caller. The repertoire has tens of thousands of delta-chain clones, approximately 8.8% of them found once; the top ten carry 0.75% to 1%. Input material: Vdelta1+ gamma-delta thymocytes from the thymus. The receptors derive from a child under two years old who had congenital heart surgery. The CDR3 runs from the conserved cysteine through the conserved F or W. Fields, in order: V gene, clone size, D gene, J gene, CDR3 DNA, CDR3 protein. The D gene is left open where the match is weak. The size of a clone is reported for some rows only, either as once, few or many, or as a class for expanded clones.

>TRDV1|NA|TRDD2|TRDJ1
TGTGCTCTTGGGCCCGAACCTTCCTACCGTCCCCTACGACAAAAGACCTCGTACACCGATAAACTCATCTTT
CALGPEPSYRPLRQKTSYTDKLIF
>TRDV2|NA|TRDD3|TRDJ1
TGTGCCTGTTTTCCCTGGGGGATCACCGATAAACTCATCTTT
CACFPWGITDKLIF
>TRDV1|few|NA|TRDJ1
TGTGCTCTTGGGCTCACTGAGGGACCCGCCATCGGCGATAAACTCATCTTT
CALGLTEGPAIGDKLIF
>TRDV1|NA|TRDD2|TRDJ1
TGTGCTCTTGGGGATCGGCGGCCTTCCTACGAGTGGGGAAGGGGTGGCACCGATAAACTCATCTTT
CALGDRRPSYEWGRGGTDKLIF
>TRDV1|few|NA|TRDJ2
TGTGCTCTTGGGGAAACTCCCGGTGTGACAGCACAACTCTTCTTT
CALGETPGVTAQLFF
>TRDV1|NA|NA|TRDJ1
TGTGCTCTTGGGGAAACTCTCAACTGGGTCAAACTCATCTTT
CALGETLNWVKLIF
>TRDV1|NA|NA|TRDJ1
TGTGCTCTTGGGGAACCGGCCTTCCTCAGATTACTGGGGCCATCGGGGACCGATAAACTCATCTTT
CALGEPAFLRLLGPSGTDKLIF
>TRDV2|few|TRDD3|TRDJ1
TGTGCCTGTGACACGGACTGGGGAATACCAACCAAGTACACCGATAAACTCATCTTT
CACDTDWGIPTKYTDKLIF
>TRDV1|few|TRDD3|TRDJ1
TGTGCTCTTGGGGAACGCTACTTCTCGTGCTGGGGGATACGGGAGACCGATAAACTCATCTTT
CALGERYFSCWGIRETDKLIF
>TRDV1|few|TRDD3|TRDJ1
TGTGCTCTTGGGGAACTAGACGGTCGTAACTGGGGGTTGTACACCGATAAACTCATCTTT
CALGELDGRNWGLYTDKLIF
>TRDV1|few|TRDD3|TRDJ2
TGTGCTCTTGGGGACCTACTGGGGGATAGGACTTTGACAGCACAACTCTTCTTT
CALGDLLGDRTLTAQLFF
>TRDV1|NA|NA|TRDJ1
TGTGCTCTTGGGGAACCTTACACCGATAAACTCATCTTT
CALGEPYTDKLIF
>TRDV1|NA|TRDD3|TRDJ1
TGTGCTCTTGGGGTTATGAGTACTGGGGGATACGTGACGTACACCGATAAACTCATCTTT
CALGVMSTGGYVTYTDKLIF
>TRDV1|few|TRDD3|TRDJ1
TGTGCTCTTGGGCCGTCCTTCCCTCTGGGGGATACGCGGGCGGACACCGATAAACTCATCTTT
CALGPSFPLGDTRADTDKLIF
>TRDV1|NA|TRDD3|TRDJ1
TGTGCTCTTGGGGAAGTGCCCTCCCCTGGGGGAGTCGATAAACTCATCTTT
CALGEVPSPGGVDKLIF
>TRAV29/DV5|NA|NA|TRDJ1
TGTGCAGCAAGCGCCGATTCCCATAATCATTACACCGATAAACTCATCTTT
CAASADSHNHYTDKLIF
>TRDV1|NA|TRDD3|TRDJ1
TGTGCTCTTGGGGACCCTCCCTACGGCTGGGGGATCGGGCACACCGATAAACTCATCTTT
CALGDPPYGWGIGHTDKLIF
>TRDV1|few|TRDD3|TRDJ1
TGTGCTCTTGCCCTACTGGGGGATACGGGCGGCGGTAAACTCATCTTT
CALALLGDTGGGKLIF
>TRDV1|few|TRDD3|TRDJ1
TGTGCTCTTGGGGGACTAGTACTGGGGGATACGCCTGATAAACTCATCTTT
CALGGLVLGDTPDKLIF
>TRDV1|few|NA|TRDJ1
TGTGCTCTAAGCCTTCCAATGAAGTCGACCGATAAACTCATCTTT
CALSLPMKSTDKLIF
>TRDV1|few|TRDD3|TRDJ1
TGTGCTCTTGGGGCAAGCAGGGGGATACGCGTTGGTACCGATAAACTCATCTTT
CALGASRGIRVGTDKLIF
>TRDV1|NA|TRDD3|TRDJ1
TGTGCTCTTGGGTCCGTTTCCTACCGTTACTGGGGGATACCCGATAAACTCATCTTT
CALGSVSYRYWGIPDKLIF